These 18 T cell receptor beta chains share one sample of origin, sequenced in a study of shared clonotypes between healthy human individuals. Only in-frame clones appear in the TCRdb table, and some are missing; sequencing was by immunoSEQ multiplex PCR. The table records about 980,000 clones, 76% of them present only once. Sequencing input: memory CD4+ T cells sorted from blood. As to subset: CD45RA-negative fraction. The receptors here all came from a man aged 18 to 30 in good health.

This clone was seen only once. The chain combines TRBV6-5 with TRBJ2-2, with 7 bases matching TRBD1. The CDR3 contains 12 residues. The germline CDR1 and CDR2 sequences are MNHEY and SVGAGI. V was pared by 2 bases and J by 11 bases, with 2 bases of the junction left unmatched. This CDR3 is CASSYDRVELFF. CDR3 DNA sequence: TGTGCCAGCAGTTACGACAGGGTAGAGCTGTTTTTT.

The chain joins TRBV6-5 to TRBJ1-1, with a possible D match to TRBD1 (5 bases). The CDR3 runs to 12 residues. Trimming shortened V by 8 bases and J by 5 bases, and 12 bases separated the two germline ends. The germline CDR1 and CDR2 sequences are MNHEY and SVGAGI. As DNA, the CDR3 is TGTGCCAGCTCCCGCCGGGGGACTGAAGCTTTCTTT. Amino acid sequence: CASSRRGTEAFF.

CDR3 nucleotides: TGTGCCAGCAGCTTACCGCACACAACGGCAGAGACCCAGTACTTC. Its protein is CASSLPHTTAETQYF. This chain joins TRBV7-6 and TRBJ2-5; the D is unclear. The germline V gene encodes CDR1 SGHVS and CDR2 FNYEAQ. The CDR3 runs 15 residues. Trimming stripped 2 bases from V and 4 bases from J, with 14 bases between.

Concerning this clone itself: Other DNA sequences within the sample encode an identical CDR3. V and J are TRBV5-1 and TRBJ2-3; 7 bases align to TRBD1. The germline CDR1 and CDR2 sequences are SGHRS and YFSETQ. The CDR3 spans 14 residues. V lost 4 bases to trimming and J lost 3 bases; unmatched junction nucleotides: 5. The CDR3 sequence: CASSLQGSTDTQYF. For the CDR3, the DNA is TGCGCCAGCAGCCTACAGGGGTCGACAGATACGCAGTATTTT.

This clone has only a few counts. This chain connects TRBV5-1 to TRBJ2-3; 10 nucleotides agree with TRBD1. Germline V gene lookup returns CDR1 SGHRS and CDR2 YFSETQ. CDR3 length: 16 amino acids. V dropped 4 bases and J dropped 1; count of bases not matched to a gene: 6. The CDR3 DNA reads TGCGCCAGCAGCACCGACAGGGGGCCGGGCACAGATACGCAGTATTTT. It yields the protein CASSTDRGPGTDTQYF.

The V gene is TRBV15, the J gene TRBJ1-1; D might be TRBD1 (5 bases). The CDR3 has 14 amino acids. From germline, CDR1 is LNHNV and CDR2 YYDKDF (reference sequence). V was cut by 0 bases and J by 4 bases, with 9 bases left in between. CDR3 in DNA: TGTGCCACCAGCAGAGATTGGGGGATCACTGAAGCTTTCTTT. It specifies CATSRDWGITEAFF.

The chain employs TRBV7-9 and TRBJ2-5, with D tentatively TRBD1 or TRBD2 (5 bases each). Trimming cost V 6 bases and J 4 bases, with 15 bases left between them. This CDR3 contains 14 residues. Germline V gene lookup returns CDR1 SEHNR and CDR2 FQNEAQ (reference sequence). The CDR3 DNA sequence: TGTGCCAGCAGTTCTTGGGGGACCATAGAGACCCAGTACTTC. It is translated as CASSSWGTIETQYF.

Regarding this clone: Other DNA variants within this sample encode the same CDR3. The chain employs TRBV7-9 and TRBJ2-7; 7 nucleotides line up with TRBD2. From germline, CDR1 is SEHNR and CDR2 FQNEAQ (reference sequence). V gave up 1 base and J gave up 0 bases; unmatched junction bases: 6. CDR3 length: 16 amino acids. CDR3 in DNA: TGTGCCAGCAGCTTAGAAGTAGCGGGTAGCTCCTACGAGCAGTACTTC. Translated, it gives CASSLEVAGSSYEQYF.

The CDR3 DNA reads TGTGCCATCAGCATTAGCGGTCAAGAGACCCAGTACTTC. Its translation: CAISISGQETQYF. The chain recombines TRBV10-3 with TRBJ2-5; the D gene is possibly TRBD2 (6 bases). The germline V and J ends were trimmed by 6 bases and 2 bases, with 10 bases remaining between them. The CDR3 is 13 amino acids. The germline gives CDR1 ENHRY, CDR2 SYGVKD.

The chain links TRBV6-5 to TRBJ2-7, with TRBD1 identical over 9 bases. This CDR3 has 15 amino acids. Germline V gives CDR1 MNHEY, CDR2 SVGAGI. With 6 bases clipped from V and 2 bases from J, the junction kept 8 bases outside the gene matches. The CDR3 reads CASRSTGGGTYEQYF. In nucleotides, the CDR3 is TGTGCCAGCAGGTCGACAGGGGGGGGGACCTACGAGCAGTACTTC.

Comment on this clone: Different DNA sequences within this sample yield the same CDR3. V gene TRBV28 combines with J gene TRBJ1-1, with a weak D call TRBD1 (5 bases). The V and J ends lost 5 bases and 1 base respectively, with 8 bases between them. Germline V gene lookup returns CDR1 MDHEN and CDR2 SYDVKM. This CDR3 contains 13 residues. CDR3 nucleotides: TGTGCCAGCAGTCTGGACACGAACACTGAAGCTTTCTTT. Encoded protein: CASSLDTNTEAFF.

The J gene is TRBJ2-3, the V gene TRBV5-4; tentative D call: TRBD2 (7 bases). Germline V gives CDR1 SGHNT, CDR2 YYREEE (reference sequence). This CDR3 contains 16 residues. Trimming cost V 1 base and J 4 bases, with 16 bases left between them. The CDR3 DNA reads TGTGCCAGCAGCTTGATCGGGGGGCGAATCTCAGATACGCAGTATTTT. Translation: CASSLIGGRISDTQYF.

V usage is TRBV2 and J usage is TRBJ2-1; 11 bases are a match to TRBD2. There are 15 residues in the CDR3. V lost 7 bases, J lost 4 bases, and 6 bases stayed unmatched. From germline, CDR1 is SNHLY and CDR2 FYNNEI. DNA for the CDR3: TGTGCCAGCATAGAAGTAGCGGGAGGGTACAATGAGCAGTTCTTC. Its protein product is CASIEVAGGYNEQFF.

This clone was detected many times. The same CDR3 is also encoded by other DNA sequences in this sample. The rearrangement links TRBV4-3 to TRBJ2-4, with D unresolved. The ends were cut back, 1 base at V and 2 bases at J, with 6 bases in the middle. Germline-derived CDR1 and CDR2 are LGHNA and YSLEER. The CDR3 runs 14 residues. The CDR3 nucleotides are TGCGCCAGCAGCCAAGCAGCCTCCAAAAACATTCAGTACTTC. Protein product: CASSQAASKNIQYF.

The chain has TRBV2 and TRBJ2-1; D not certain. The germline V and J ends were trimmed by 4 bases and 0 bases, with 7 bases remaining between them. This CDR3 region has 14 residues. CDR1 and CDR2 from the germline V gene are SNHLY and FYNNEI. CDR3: CASSVSPSYNEQFF. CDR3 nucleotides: TGTGCCAGCAGTGTGTCCCCCTCCTACAATGAGCAGTTCTTC.

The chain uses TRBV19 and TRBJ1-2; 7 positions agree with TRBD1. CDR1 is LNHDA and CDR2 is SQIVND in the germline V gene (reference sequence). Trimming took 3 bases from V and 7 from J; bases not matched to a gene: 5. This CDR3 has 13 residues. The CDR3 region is CASSIIGGGGYTF. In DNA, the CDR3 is TGTGCCAGTAGTATTATAGGGGGCGGTGGCTACACCTTC. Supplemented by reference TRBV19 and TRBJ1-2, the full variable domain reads DGGITQSPKYLFRKEGQNVTLSCEQNLNHDAMYWYRQDPGQGLRLIYYSQIVNDFQKGDIAEGYSVSREKKESFPLTVTSAQKNPTAFYLCASSIIGGGGYTFGSGTRLTVV.

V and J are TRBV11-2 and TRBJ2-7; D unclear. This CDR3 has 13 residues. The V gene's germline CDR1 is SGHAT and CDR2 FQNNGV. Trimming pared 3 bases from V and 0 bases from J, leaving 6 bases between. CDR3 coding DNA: TGTGCCAGCAGCTTGAAGGGCTCCTACGAGCAGTACTTC. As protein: CASSLKGSYEQYF.

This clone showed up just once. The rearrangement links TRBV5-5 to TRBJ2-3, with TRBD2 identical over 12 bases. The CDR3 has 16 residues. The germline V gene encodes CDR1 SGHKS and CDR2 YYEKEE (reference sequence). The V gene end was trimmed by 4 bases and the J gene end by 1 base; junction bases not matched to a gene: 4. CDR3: CASSPRTSGGTDTQYF. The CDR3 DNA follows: TGTGCCAGCAGCCCCCGGACTAGCGGGGGCACAGATACGCAGTATTTT.